A single sample gave rise to the 26 T cell receptor beta chains below, sequenced in a study of blood T cell repertoires in COVID-19. Sequencing was performed with immunoSEQ multiplex PCR; in TCRdb, only in-frame clones are kept and a portion is missing. The sample contains approximately 300,000 clones, 75% to 90% of which appear only once. Source material: peripheral blood. These receptors were collected from a woman in her fifties or sixties with COVID-19, enrolled during active disease.

The chain uses TRBV3-1 (or the pseudogene TRBV3-2) and TRBJ2-7; the match to TRBD1 covers 8 bases. This CDR3 is 13 amino acids long. Germline assignment: CDR1 LGHDT and CDR2 YNNKEL (reference sequence). V lost 4 bases to trimming and J lost 4 bases; unmatched junction nucleotides: 3. DNA for the CDR3: TGTGCCAGCAGCCCAGGGGGCAGATACGAGCAGTACTTC. The encoded protein is CASSPGGRYEQYF.

The genes are TRBV25-1 and TRBJ2-7, with 9 nucleotides matching TRBD1. Germline loops: CDR1 MGHDK, CDR2 SYGVNS. This CDR3 is 17 amino acids long. J lost 4 bases, V lost 6 bases, and 16 bases had no gene match. CDR3 residues: CASRESRPGTGRYEQYF. The CDR3 DNA sequence: TGTGCCAGCAGGGAGTCACGCCCCGGGACAGGGAGATACGAGCAGTACTTC.

The chain has TRBV19 and TRBJ2-7, with TRBD2 identical over 10 bases. J gave up 5 bases and V 9 bases, and 4 bases lay outside the gene matches. Germline loops: CDR1 LNHDA, CDR2 SQIVND (reference sequence). There are 12 residues in the CDR3. The CDR3 region is CASGLADNEQYF. CDR3 DNA sequence: TGTGCCAGCGGACTAGCGGACAACGAGCAGTACTTC.

The V call is TRBV25-1, the J call TRBJ1-1; TRBD1 matches 9 bases. This CDR3 has 15 amino acids. Germline-derived CDR1 and CDR2 are MGHDK and SYGVNS. V shed 4 bases and J 5 bases; nucleotides not matched to a gene: 8. The CDR3 bases are TGTGCCAGCAGTGGTTTAGGGACAGGGAATACTGAAGCTTTCTTT. This codes for CASSGLGTGNTEAFF.

The chain links TRBV18 to TRBJ2-7; 13 nucleotides line up with TRBD2. The CDR3 sequence is 18 residues long. Germline V gene lookup returns CDR1 KGHSH and CDR2 LQKENI. The trim removed 5 bases at V and 3 bases at J, leaving 13 bases unmatched. The CDR3 here is CASSFGTSGTLDLYEQYF. The CDR3 DNA follows: TGTGCCAGCTCATTTGGGACTAGCGGGACACTAGACCTCTACGAGCAGTACTTC. The variable domain in full, with the rest retrieved from reference TRBV18 and TRBJ2-7, is NAGVMQNPRHLVRRRGQEARLRCSPMKGHSHVYWYRQLPEEGLKFMVYLQKENIIDESGMPKERFSAEFPKEGPSILRIQQVVRGDSAAYFCASSFGTSGTLDLYEQYFGPGTRLTVT.

V gene TRBV11-3 combines with J gene TRBJ1-4; possibly TRBD1 for D (6 bases). The CDR3 runs 16 residues. The ends were cut back, 4 bases at V and 8 bases at J, with 20 bases in the middle. Per germline, CDR1 SGHNT and CDR2 YENEEA. The CDR3 bases are TGTGCCAGCAGCTACACCCCGGACAGAGTAGTGGAAAAACTGTTTTTT. It is translated as CASSYTPDRVVEKLFF.

This chain joins TRBV11-3 and TRBJ2-3, with 12 bases identical to TRBD2. Germline V gene data show CDR1 as SGHNT and CDR2 as YENEEA. The trim removed 5 bases at V and 6 bases at J, leaving 3 bases unmatched. This CDR3 is built from 14 residues. CDR3 sequence reads: CASSRTSGTDTQYF. The CDR3 nucleotides are TGTGCCAGCAGCCGGACTAGCGGGACGGATACGCAGTATTTT.

The V call is TRBV6-5, the J call TRBJ2-3; 12 nucleotides match TRBD2. The CDR3 is 15 residues long. CDR1 and CDR2 from the germline V gene are MNHEY and SVGAGI. The V gene end was trimmed by 5 bases and the J gene end by 6 bases; junction bases not matched to a gene: 6. CDR3: CASSKTSGSVDTQYF. The CDR3 bases are TGTGCCAGCAGTAAGACTAGCGGGAGTGTGGATACGCAGTATTTT.

The chain joins TRBV18 to TRBJ2-5, with a weak D call TRBD2 (5 bases). The germline V gene encodes CDR1 KGHSH and CDR2 LQKENI. This CDR3 region has 14 residues. Trimming removed 2 bases from V and 5 bases from J, with 12 bases in between. The CDR3 DNA reads as TGTGCCAGCTCACCAAGTAGCGCTTTTGAGACCCAGTACTTC. Protein: CASSPSSAFETQYF.

V gene TRBV11-2 combines with J gene TRBJ2-1; D ambiguous. CDR3 length: 13 amino acids. Trimming pared 5 bases from V and 10 bases from J, leaving 15 bases between. The germline CDR1 and CDR2 sequences are SGHAT and FQNNGV. The CDR3 spells CASSPSPSQEQFF. CDR3 DNA: TGTGCCAGCAGCCCCTCGCCCTCCCAGGAGCAGTTCTTC.

The chain recombines TRBV12-5 with TRBJ1-5; 11 bases line up with TRBD1. Germline CDR1 and CDR2: LGHNT and FRNRAP. After removal of 6 bases from V and 6 bases from J, the junction contained 7 bases not matched to a gene. The CDR3 is 15 residues long. CDR3 bases: TGTGCTAGTGGAACCGGACAGGGGGCCGGTCAGCCCCAGCATTTT. This translates into CASGTGQGAGQPQHF.

This chain connects TRBV30 to TRBJ2-3; no clear D gene. The CDR3 is 15 amino acids. The germline CDR1 and CDR2 sequences are GTSNPN and SVGIG (reference sequence). V dropped 5 bases and J dropped 0 bases, with 15 bases sitting between them. Written as DNA, the CDR3 is TGTGCCTGGTCAACCCTAGGTGCCAGCACAGATACGCAGTATTTT. Amino acid sequence: CAWSTLGASTDTQYF.

The chain recombines TRBV7-9 with TRBJ2-1, with 9 bases lining up with TRBD1. Trimming removed 6 bases from V and 2 bases from J; junction bases left unmatched: 5. This CDR3 spans 15 amino acids. CDR1 is SEHNR and CDR2 is FQNEAQ in the germline V gene (reference sequence). The CDR3: CASRDTGGPYNEQFF. The CDR3 DNA reads as TGTGCCAGCAGAGATACAGGGGGCCCCTACAATGAGCAGTTCTTC. The entire variable domain, with the rest obtained from reference TRBV7-9 and TRBJ2-1, is as follows: DTGVSQNPRHKITKRGQNVTFRCDPISEHNRLYWYRQTLGQGPEFLTYFQNEAQLEKSRLLSDRFSAERPKGSFSTLEIQRTEQGDSAMYLCASRDTGGPYNEQFFGPGTRLTVL.

The CDR3 DNA reads as TGCGCCAGCAGCCAAGAAGCCAGACTTGGATACGAGCAGTACTTC. Translation gives CASSQEARLGYEQYF. The gene calls are TRBV4-1 and TRBJ2-7; D is ambiguous. Trimming took off 0 bases at V and 4 bases at J, with 13 bases between the two ends. This CDR3 spans 15 amino acids. Germline CDR1 reads MGHRA; CDR2 reads YSYEKL.

The chain uses TRBV7-9 and TRBJ1-5; 8 bases fit TRBD1. Trimming took 4 bases from V and 8 from J; bases not matched to a gene: 10. Germline CDR1 reads SEHNR; CDR2 reads FQNEAQ (reference sequence). This CDR3 is 15 amino acids long. Here the CDR3 DNA reads TGTGCCAGCAGCTCCGATACAGGGGGAGCGAAGCCCCAGCATTTT. Protein product: CASSSDTGGAKPQHF. Using reference TRBV7-9 and TRBJ1-5 for the parts outside the CDR3, the full variable domain is DTGVSQNPRHKITKRGQNVTFRCDPISEHNRLYWYRQTLGQGPEFLTYFQNEAQLEKSRLLSDRFSAERPKGSFSTLEIQRTEQGDSAMYLCASSSDTGGAKPQHFGDGTRLSIL.

This clone has a handful of counts. The J gene is TRBJ2-5, the V gene TRBV19; 13 bases match TRBD2. J was trimmed by 2 bases and V by 3 bases; bases with no gene match: 9. Germline V lookup: CDR1 LNHDA, CDR2 SQIVND (reference sequence). The CDR3 has 18 residues. The CDR3 sequence is CASSIGRTSGSQQETQYF. For the CDR3, the DNA is TGTGCCAGTAGTATTGGCAGGACTAGCGGGAGTCAACAAGAGACCCAGTACTTC. The entire variable domain, with the rest obtained from reference TRBV19 and TRBJ2-5, is as follows: DGGITQSPKYLFRKEGQNVTLSCEQNLNHDAMYWYRQDPGQGLRLIYYSQIVNDFQKGDIAEGYSVSREKKESFPLTVTSAQKNPTAFYLCASSIGRTSGSQQETQYFGPGTRLLVL.

J is TRBJ2-5 and V is TRBV3-1 (or the pseudogene TRBV3-2); TRBD2 agrees at 12 bases. The CDR3 runs 14 residues. V lost 2 bases, J lost 7 bases, and 2 bases stayed unmatched. The V gene's germline CDR1 is LGHDT and CDR2 YNNKEL (reference sequence). The CDR3 sequence: CASSQRLAGVTQYF. The CDR3 coding sequence is TGTGCCAGCAGCCAAAGACTAGCGGGAGTGACCCAGTACTTC.

The table lists this clone with many counts. The V call is TRBV7-8, the J call TRBJ1-2, with 7 bases matching TRBD1. The J segment lost 0 bases and the V segment lost 1 base, leaving 5 bases of the junction unmatched. CDR3 size: 16 residues. Germline values: CDR1 SGHVS, CDR2 FQNEAQ. The CDR3 region is CASSLVGQDSNYGYTF. The DNA for the CDR3 is TGTGCCAGCAGCTTAGTAGGACAGGACTCTAACTATGGCTACACCTTC.

CDR3 nucleotide sequence: TGTGCCAGCAGTTCGAGTGGACTTGAACTCTCCTACGAGCAGTACTTC. Encoded protein: CASSSSGLELSYEQYF. The gene calls are TRBV7-9 and TRBJ2-7; a weak D match, TRBD2 (5 bases). The ends were cut back, 6 bases at V and 0 bases at J, with 18 bases in the middle. The CDR3 consists of 16 residues. Germline assignment: CDR1 SEHNR and CDR2 FQNEAQ (reference sequence).

The V gene is TRBV7-9, the J gene TRBJ2-1; 13 nucleotides match TRBD2. With V trimmed by 5 bases and J by 7 bases, 8 bases remained unmatched. Germline CDR1 and CDR2: SEHNR and FQNEAQ (reference sequence). There are 16 residues in the CDR3. The CDR3 spells CASSPPGLAGANEQFF. The CDR3 coding sequence is TGTGCCAGCAGCCCGCCCGGACTAGCGGGAGCTAATGAGCAGTTCTTC. The complete variable domain, with remaining parts taken from reference TRBV7-9 and TRBJ2-1, reads DTGVSQNPRHKITKRGQNVTFRCDPISEHNRLYWYRQTLGQGPEFLTYFQNEAQLEKSRLLSDRFSAERPKGSFSTLEIQRTEQGDSAMYLCASSPPGLAGANEQFFGPGTRLTVL.

The CDR3 region has the DNA TGTGCCAGCAGCCTATTAGGCCGGGGGGAGACCCAGTACTTC. This gives the protein CASSLLGRGETQYF. The chain couples TRBV3-1 (or the pseudogene TRBV3-2) to TRBJ2-5; D perhaps matches TRBD2 (6 bases). Per the germline V gene, CDR1 is LGHDT and CDR2 is YNNKEL (reference sequence). This CDR3 has 14 residues. The V gene lost 4 bases and the J gene lost 5 bases, with 14 bases spanning the gap.

This chain links TRBV3-1 (or the pseudogene TRBV3-2) with TRBJ2-5; no clear D gene. This CDR3 region has 13 residues. CDR1 and CDR2 from the germline V gene are LGHDT and YNNKEL (reference sequence). V shed 5 bases and J shed 7 bases, with 14 bases lying between them. Here the CDR3 reads CASSSRVVRTQYF. The CDR3 coding sequence is TGTGCCAGCAGCTCCCGGGTCGTACGGACCCAGTACTTC.

The rearrangement uses TRBV29-1 and TRBJ1-6, with 8 bases identical to TRBD1. Germline CDR1 reads SQVTM; CDR2 reads ANQGSEA. The V gene end was trimmed by 5 bases and the J gene end by 7 bases; junction bases not matched to a gene: 4. The CDR3 totals 13 residues. The CDR3, as DNA: TGCAGCGTTCTTGGACAGGGAAATTCACCCCTCCACTTT. It specifies CSVLGQGNSPLHF.

The V call is TRBV14, the J call TRBJ1-2; D not certain. Between the trimmed V and J ends, which lost 10 bases and 4 bases, there was a span of 13 bases. CDR3 size: 12 residues. Looked up from germline, CDR1 is SGHDN and CDR2 is FVKESK. CDR3 in DNA: TGTGCCACCGTTCGGGGAGGCTATGGCTACACCTTC. It specifies CATVRGGYGYTF.

This clone was seen just once. The chain joins TRBV9 to TRBJ1-6; the match to TRBD1 covers 9 bases. Losses at the gene ends were 3 bases for V and 5 bases for J; bases not matched to a gene: 3. The germline CDR1 and CDR2 sequences are SGDLS and YYNGEE. The CDR3 has 15 amino acids. The CDR3 bases are TGTGCCAGCAGCGACCGACAGGGGGATAATTCACCCCTCCACTTT. Amino acids: CASSDRQGDNSPLHF.

This clone was observed a single time. This sequence joins TRBV5-1 and TRBJ2-5, with 15 bases fitting TRBD2. Germline V lookup: CDR1 SGHRS, CDR2 YFSETQ. This CDR3 has 16 residues. With V trimmed by 4 bases and J by 1 base, 2 bases remained unmatched. The CDR3 loop is CASSMGLAGGQETQYF. CDR3 in DNA: TGCGCCAGCAGCATGGGACTAGCGGGAGGCCAAGAGACCCAGTACTTC.